This entry lists 26 T cell receptor beta chains sequenced from one sample in a study of OX40 agonist ivuxolimab in advanced cancers. The table came from immunoSEQ multiplex PCR; TCRdb's copy has only in-frame clones and leaves some out. Of about 77,000 clones detected, more than 75% appear once; the ten largest clones hold around 6.5%. This material consisted of CD4+ or CD8+ T cells sorted from blood, taken in a trial of the OX40 agonist ivuxolimab. These receptors all stem from an adult with an advanced solid tumor such as melanoma, head and neck, liver or kidney cancer.

The genes are TRBV7-3 and TRBJ2-3; TRBD2 aligns across 8 bases. V was clipped by 5 bases and J by 0 bases; unmatched bases: 10. Germline V CDR1 and CDR2: SGHTA, FQGTGA. The CDR3 spans 17 residues. The CDR3 DNA sequence: TGTGCCAGCAGCCTGGGTTCGGGGGGGACTAGCACAGATACGCAGTATTTT. This codes for CASSLGSGGTSTDTQYF.

This chain links TRBV5-1 with TRBJ2-2, with 7 positions matching TRBD1. The CDR3 contains 16 residues. The germline gives CDR1 SGHRS, CDR2 YFSETQ. The V and J ends lost 6 bases and 0 bases, in that order; junction bases with no gene match: 8. CDR3 nucleotide sequence: TGCGCCAGCACCCTAGAGGGGGCCTCGAACACCGGGGAGCTGTTTTTT. This translates into CASTLEGASNTGELFF.

The chain combines TRBV7-9 with TRBJ1-2; 9 nucleotides match TRBD1. V was pared by 6 bases and J by 4 bases, with 3 bases of the junction left unmatched. Germline CDR1 SEHNR, CDR2 FQNEAQ (reference sequence). This CDR3 spans 13 amino acids. CDR3 bases: TGTGCCAGCAGTGCGACAGGGGGCTATGGCTACACCTTC. Translation gives CASSATGGYGYTF.

The rearrangement uses TRBV7-4 and TRBJ1-4; D is possibly TRBD1 (5 bases). The CDR3 runs to 13 residues. The V end was cut by 1 base, the J end by 8 bases, with 8 bases between. Germline V gene lookup returns CDR1 SGHVT and CDR2 SQSDAQ. CDR3 amino acids: CASSLEGSEKLFF. CDR3 coding DNA: TGTGCCAGCAGCTTAGAGGGGTCCGAAAAACTGTTTTTT.

This clone was seen a single time. This rearrangement joins TRBV7-6 to TRBJ2-7; the D gene could be TRBD1 or TRBD2 (7 bases each). V was cut by 5 bases and J by 6 bases, with 17 bases left in between. CDR3 length equals 14 residues. Germline loops: CDR1 SGHVS, CDR2 FNYEAQ. In DNA, the CDR3 is TGTGCCAGCAGCGGGAGACAGGGCGGGGGCGAGCAGTACTTC. As protein: CASSGRQGGGEQYF.

The CDR3 is CASSLGFGGATSNQPQHF. CDR3 bases: TGTGCCAGCAGCTTAGGCTTCGGGGGCGCGACAAGCAATCAGCCCCAGCATTTT. The chain carries TRBV7-9 and TRBJ1-5; weak D call: TRBD1 (6 bases). Germline CDR1 reads SEHNR; CDR2 reads FQNEAQ (reference sequence). This CDR3 has 18 amino acids. Trimming removed 1 base at V and 1 base at J, with 17 bases between.

The rearrangement joins TRBV5-1 to TRBJ2-1, with 12 bases lining up with TRBD2. CDR1 and CDR2 from the germline V gene are SGHRS and YFSETQ. The ends lost 3 bases at V and 0 bases at J; junction bases unmatched: 10. The CDR3 runs to 19 residues. CDR3 sequence (DNA): TGCGCCAGCAGCTCCGGCGGGAAACTAGCGGGGGGCTCCTACAATGAGCAGTTCTTC. This sequence encodes CASSSGGKLAGGSYNEQFF.

The rearrangement uses TRBV5-1 and TRBJ1-6; D perhaps matches TRBD1 (6 bases). V lost 0 bases, J lost 7 bases, and 14 bases lay in between. Germline CDR1 and CDR2: SGHRS and YFSETQ. The CDR3 extends over 16 amino acids. As DNA, the CDR3 is TGCGCCAGCAGCTTGGTCGAGACAGGTCCCAATTCACCCCTCCACTTT. Amino acid sequence: CASSLVETGPNSPLHF.

This clone was recorded a few times. This sequence joins TRBV7-9 and TRBJ2-7; D unclear. CDR1 is SEHNR, CDR2 FQNEAQ, per germline (reference sequence). The CDR3 runs 13 residues. V lost 4 bases and J 2 bases, leaving 9 bases between the germline ends. This CDR3 reads CASSSGIPYEQYF. For the CDR3, the DNA is TGTGCCAGCAGCTCAGGTATCCCCTACGAGCAGTACTTC.

The chain joins TRBV5-6 to TRBJ2-2; tentatively, D is TRBD2 (5 bases). Germline V lookup: CDR1 SGHDT, CDR2 YYEEEE. This CDR3 has 13 residues. Trimming left V 1 base short and J 7 bases short, with 8 bases between. The CDR3 region has the DNA TGTGCCAGCAGCTTGACCGGGGTCGGGGAGCTGTTTTTT. It codes for CASSLTGVGELFF.

The chain is built from TRBV6-6 and TRBJ1-4; a weak D match, TRBD1 (6 bases). The germline V gene encodes CDR1 MNHNY and CDR2 SVGAGI (reference sequence). The CDR3 runs 14 residues. V was cut by 6 bases and J by 5 bases, with 13 bases left in between. The CDR3 nucleotides are TGTGCCAGCAGAGAGGGGGGGCTAAATGAAAAACTGTTTTTT. It is translated as CASREGGLNEKLFF.

The V gene is TRBV5-1, the J gene TRBJ2-2; the D gene is possibly TRBD1 (6 bases). Germline CDR1 SGHRS, CDR2 YFSETQ. V was shortened by 1 base and J by 3 bases, with 13 bases between the two germline ends. The CDR3 length is 16 residues. CDR3 bases: TGCGCCAGCAGCTTGCAGGGGCCTTGGTACACCGGGGAGCTGTTTTTT. It is translated as CASSLQGPWYTGELFF.

This chain connects TRBV11-3 to TRBJ2-7; weak D call: TRBD1 (5 bases). V lost 6 bases to trimming and J lost 1 base, with 16 bases between them. This CDR3 comprises 15 residues. Per the germline V gene, CDR1 is SGHNT and CDR2 is YENEEA. The CDR3 is CASSLGRQHSYEQYF. DNA for the CDR3: TGTGCCAGCAGTTTGGGCCGACAGCATTCCTACGAGCAGTACTTC. Complete variable domain (other parts from reference TRBV11-3 and TRBJ2-7): EAGVVQSPRYKIIEKKQPVAFWCNPISGHNTLYWYLQNLGQGPELLIRYENEEAVDDSQLPKDRFSAERLKGVDSTLKIQPAELGDSAVYLCASSLGRQHSYEQYFGPGTRLTVT.

A single count supports this clone. The rearrangement links TRBV19 to TRBJ2-7; TRBD2 agrees at 10 bases. The trim removed 4 bases at V and 7 bases at J, leaving 16 bases unmatched. The CDR3 loop spans 17 amino acids. Germline V CDR1 and CDR2: LNHDA, SQIVND (reference sequence). CDR3 DNA sequence: TGTGCCAGTAGTAGACTTTCGGCGACTAGCGGGTTTGGGGAGCAGTACTTC. It is translated as CASSRLSATSGFGEQYF.

The chain uses TRBV20-1 and TRBJ1-2; D unresolved. Germline CDR1 is DFQATT and CDR2 is SNEGSKA (reference sequence). The CDR3 is made up of 11 amino acids. V gave up 1 base and J gave up 5 bases, with 5 bases separating them. CDR3 protein: CSARGGYGYTF. CDR3 nucleotide sequence: TGCAGTGCTAGAGGAGGGTATGGCTACACCTTC.

V and J are TRBV18 and TRBJ1-1; D is uncertain. CDR1 is KGHSH and CDR2 is LQKENI in the germline V gene. CDR3 length equals 13 residues. The V end was cut by 1 base, the J end by 10 bases, with 13 bases between. CDR3 nucleotide sequence: TGTGCCAGCTCACCACTTTTCTTGGGGAGAGCTTTCTTT. This sequence encodes CASSPLFLGRAFF.

This sequence joins TRBV19 and TRBJ2-7; D tentatively reads TRBD1 or TRBD2 (6 bases each). This CDR3 is built from 13 residues. Germline CDR1 reads LNHDA; CDR2 reads SQIVND (reference sequence). V was cut by 4 bases and J by 6 bases, with 13 bases left in between. CDR3 sequence: CASSRGAISEQYF. CDR3 sequence (DNA): TGTGCCAGTAGTAGGGGGGCAATCAGCGAGCAGTACTTC.

The gene calls are TRBV2 and TRBJ1-6; weak D call: TRBD1 (5 bases). The ends were cut back, 3 bases at V and 4 bases at J, with 13 bases in the middle. The CDR3 contains 16 residues. The germline gives CDR1 SNHLY, CDR2 FYNNEI. As DNA, the CDR3 is TGTGCCAGCAGTGACCCCGGGGGGGGGTATAATTCACCCCTCCACTTT. Its translation is CASSDPGGGYNSPLHF.

This clone was found once. This chain joins TRBV11-2 and TRBJ1-1; TRBD1 matches at 7 bases. The CDR3 is 17 residues long. After removal of 1 base from V and 10 bases from J, the junction contained 18 bases not matched to a gene. In germline, CDR1 is SGHAT, CDR2 FQNNGV. CDR3 in DNA: TGTGCCAGCAGCTTAGTGGCCCGACAGGGTAAGGGTTTCGGAGCTTTCTTT. This sequence encodes CASSLVARQGKGFGAFF.

The J gene is TRBJ2-3, the V gene TRBV9; TRBD1 might be the D (6 bases). V gave up 0 bases and J gave up 7 bases, with 12 bases separating them. This CDR3 has 14 amino acids. Germline assignment: CDR1 SGDLS and CDR2 YYNGEE. The CDR3 spells CASSVAGALYTQYF. The CDR3 bases are TGTGCCAGCAGCGTAGCAGGGGCCCTCTATACGCAGTATTTT. The full variable domain, its missing parts supplied by reference TRBV9 and TRBJ2-3, is DSGVTQTPKHLITATGQRVTLRCSPRSGDLSVYWYQQSLDQGLQFLIQYYNGEERAKGNILERFSAQQFPDLHSELNLSSLELGDSALYFCASSVAGALYTQYFGPGTRLTVL.

To note about this clone: This sample includes further DNA sequences coding for the same CDR3. This chain joins TRBV29-1 and TRBJ2-7; 10 bases fit TRBD1. The V segment lost 4 bases and the J segment 7 bases; nucleotides outside the gene matches: 4. The germline gives CDR1 SQVTM, CDR2 ANQGSEA. The CDR3 covers 12 residues. CDR3 region: CSVGQGAGEQYF. The CDR3 nucleotides read TGCAGCGTTGGACAGGGGGCAGGGGAGCAGTACTTC.

This clone was seen only once. The V call is TRBV29-1, the J call TRBJ1-2; 9 nucleotides align to TRBD1. CDR3 length: 14 residues. The junction had 8 bases not matched to a gene; V was cut back by 7 bases and J by 2 bases. Germline CDR1 SQVTM, CDR2 ANQGSEA. The DNA of the CDR3 is TGCAGCGCCCAAGGGACAGGGCGGAACTATGGCTACACCTTC. Translating gives CSAQGTGRNYGYTF.

This clone has only a few counts. CDR3 region: CASSLAGFGNQPQHF. CDR3 bases: TGTGCCAGCAGCTTAGCAGGTTTTGGGAATCAGCCCCAGCATTTT. The rearrangement links TRBV7-9 to TRBJ1-5; D remains unclear. V shed 0 bases and J shed 4 bases, with 10 bases lying between them. Germline V CDR1 and CDR2: SEHNR, FQNEAQ (reference sequence). This CDR3 is built from 15 residues.

In this sample, this clone turned up once. V and J are TRBV7-2 and TRBJ2-7, with TRBD2 matching 12 bases. Germline-derived CDR1 and CDR2 are SGHTA and FQGNSA. This CDR3 is 18 amino acids long. The ends lost 2 bases at V and 2 bases at J; junction bases unmatched: 10. This CDR3 is CASSLYPQRLAGAYEQYF. The CDR3 DNA is TGTGCCAGCAGCTTATATCCCCAACGACTAGCGGGGGCCTACGAGCAGTACTTC.

The chain has TRBV4-2 and TRBJ2-1, with D unclear. Germline V gives CDR1 LGHNA, CDR2 YNFKEQ. The CDR3 is made up of 14 amino acids. The germline V and J ends were trimmed by 4 bases and 4 bases, with 11 bases remaining between them. CDR3 region: CASSLVGMYNEQFF. CDR3 bases: TGTGCCAGCAGCCTCGTTGGGATGTACAATGAGCAGTTCTTC.

CDR3 residues: CASSLGGLDRGYEQYF. The CDR3 DNA follows: TGTGCCAGCAGCTTGGGGGGTTTGGACAGGGGTTACGAGCAGTACTTC. The gene calls are TRBV5-4 and TRBJ2-7, with 9 bases lining up with TRBD1. This CDR3 is 16 amino acids long. Germline loops: CDR1 SGHNT, CDR2 YYREEE (reference sequence). The ends lost 0 bases at V and 4 bases at J; junction bases unmatched: 8. Together with reference TRBV5-4 and TRBJ2-7, the CDR3 gives the full variable domain: ETGVTQSPTHLIKTRGQQVTLRCSSQSGHNTVSWYQQALGQGPQFIFQYYREEENGRGNFPPRFSGLQFPNYSSELNVNALELDDSALYLCASSLGGLDRGYEQYFGPGTRLTVT.